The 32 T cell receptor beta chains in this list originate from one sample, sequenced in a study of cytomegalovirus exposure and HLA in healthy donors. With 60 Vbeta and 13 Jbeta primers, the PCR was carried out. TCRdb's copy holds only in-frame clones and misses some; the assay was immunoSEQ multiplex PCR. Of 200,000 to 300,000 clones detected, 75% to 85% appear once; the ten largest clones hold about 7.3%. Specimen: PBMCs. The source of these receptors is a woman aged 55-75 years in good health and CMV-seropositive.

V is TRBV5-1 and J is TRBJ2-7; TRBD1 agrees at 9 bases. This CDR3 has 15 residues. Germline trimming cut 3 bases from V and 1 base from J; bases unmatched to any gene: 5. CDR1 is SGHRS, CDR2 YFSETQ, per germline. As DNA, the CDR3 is TGCGCCAGCAGCTCCAGACAGGGGGGATCCTACGAGCAGTACTTC. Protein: CASSSRQGGSYEQYF.

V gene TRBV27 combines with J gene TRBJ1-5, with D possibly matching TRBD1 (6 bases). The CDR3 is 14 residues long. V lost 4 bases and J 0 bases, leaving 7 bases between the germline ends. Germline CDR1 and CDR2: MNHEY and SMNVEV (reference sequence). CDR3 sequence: CASSSTGSNQPQHF. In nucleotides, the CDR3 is TGTGCCAGCAGTTCGACAGGTAGCAATCAGCCCCAGCATTTT.

CDR3 residues: CATPEGQGACTEAFF. CDR3 sequence (DNA): TGTGCCACCCCCGAGGGACAGGGGGCTTGTACTGAAGCTTTCTTT. The genes are TRBV27 and TRBJ1-1, with 12 bases lining up with TRBD1. This CDR3 contains 15 residues. V trimming: 10 bases; J trimming: 5 bases; junction bases outside the gene matches: 11. CDR1 is MNHEY and CDR2 is SMNVEV in the germline V gene (reference sequence).

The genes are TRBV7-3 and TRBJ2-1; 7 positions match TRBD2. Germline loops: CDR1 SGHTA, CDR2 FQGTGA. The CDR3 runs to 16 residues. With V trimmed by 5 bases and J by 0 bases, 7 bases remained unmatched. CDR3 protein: CASSLRRGDSYNEQFF. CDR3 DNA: TGTGCCAGCAGCCTCCGTCGGGGGGACTCCTACAATGAGCAGTTCTTC.

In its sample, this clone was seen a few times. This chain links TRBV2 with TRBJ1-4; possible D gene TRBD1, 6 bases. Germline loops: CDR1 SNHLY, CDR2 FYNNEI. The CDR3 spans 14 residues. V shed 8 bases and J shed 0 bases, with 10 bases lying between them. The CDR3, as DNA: TGTGCCAGCTCCCGGACAGCAACTAATGAAAAACTGTTTTTT. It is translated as CASSRTATNEKLFF. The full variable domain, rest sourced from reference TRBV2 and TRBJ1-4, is EPEVTQTPSHQVTQMGQEVILRCVPISNHLYFYWYRQILGQKVEFLVSFYNNEISEKSEIFDDQFSVERPDGSNFTLKIRSTKLEDSAMYFCASSRTATNEKLFFGSGTQLSVL.

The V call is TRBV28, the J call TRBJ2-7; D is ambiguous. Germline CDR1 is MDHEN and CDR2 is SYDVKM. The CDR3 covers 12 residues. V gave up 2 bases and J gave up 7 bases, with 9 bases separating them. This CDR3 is CASSLIWREQYF. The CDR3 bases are TGTGCCAGCAGTTTAATTTGGCGGGAGCAGTACTTC.

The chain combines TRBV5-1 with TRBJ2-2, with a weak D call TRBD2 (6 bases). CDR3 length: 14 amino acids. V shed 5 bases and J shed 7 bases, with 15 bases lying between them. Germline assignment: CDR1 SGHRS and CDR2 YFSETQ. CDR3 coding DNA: TGCGCCAGCAGACATCGGGAGATGAACGGGGAGCTGTTTTTT. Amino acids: CASRHREMNGELFF.

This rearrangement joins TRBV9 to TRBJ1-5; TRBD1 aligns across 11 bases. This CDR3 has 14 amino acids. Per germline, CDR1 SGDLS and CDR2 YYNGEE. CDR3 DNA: TGTGCAGCCGGGACAGGGGGATCTGGTCAGCCCCAGCATTTT. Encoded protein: CAAGTGGSGQPQHF.

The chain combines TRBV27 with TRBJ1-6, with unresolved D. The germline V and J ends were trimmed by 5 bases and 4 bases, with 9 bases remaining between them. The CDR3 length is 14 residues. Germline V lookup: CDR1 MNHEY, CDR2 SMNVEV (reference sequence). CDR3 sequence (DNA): TGTGCCAGCAGTACCCGCGATTATAATTCACCCCTCCACTTT. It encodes CASSTRDYNSPLHF.

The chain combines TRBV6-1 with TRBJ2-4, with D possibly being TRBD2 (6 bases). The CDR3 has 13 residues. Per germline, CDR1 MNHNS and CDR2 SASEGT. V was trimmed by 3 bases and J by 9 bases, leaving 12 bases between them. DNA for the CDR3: TGTGCCAGCAGTGATCCCGGGACTCGCATTCAGTACTTC. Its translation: CASSDPGTRIQYF.

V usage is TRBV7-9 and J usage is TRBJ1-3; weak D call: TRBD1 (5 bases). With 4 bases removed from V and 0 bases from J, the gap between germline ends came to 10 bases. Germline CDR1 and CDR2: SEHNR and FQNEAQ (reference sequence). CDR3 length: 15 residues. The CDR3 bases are TGTGCCAGCAGCTGGGGCCATAACTCTGGAAACACCATATATTTT. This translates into CASSWGHNSGNTIYF. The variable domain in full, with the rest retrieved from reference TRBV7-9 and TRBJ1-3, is DTGVSQNPRHKITKRGQNVTFRCDPISEHNRLYWYRQTLGQGPEFLTYFQNEAQLEKSRLLSDRFSAERPKGSFSTLEIQRTEQGDSAMYLCASSWGHNSGNTIYFGEGSWLTVV.

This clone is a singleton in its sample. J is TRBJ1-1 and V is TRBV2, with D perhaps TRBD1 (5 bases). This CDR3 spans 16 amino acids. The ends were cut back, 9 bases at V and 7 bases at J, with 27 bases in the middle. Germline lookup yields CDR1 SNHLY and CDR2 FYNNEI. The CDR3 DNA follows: TGTGCCAGTAATCCGGACCTAGCGGGACGCAAGGTTGAAGCTTTCTTT. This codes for CASNPDLAGRKVEAFF.

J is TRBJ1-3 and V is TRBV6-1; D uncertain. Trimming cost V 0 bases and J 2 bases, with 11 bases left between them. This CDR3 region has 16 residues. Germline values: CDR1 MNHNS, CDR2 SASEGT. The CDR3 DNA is TGTGCCAGCAGTGAAGCGTACGGGGTAGCTGGAAACACCATATATTTT. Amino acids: CASSEAYGVAGNTIYF.

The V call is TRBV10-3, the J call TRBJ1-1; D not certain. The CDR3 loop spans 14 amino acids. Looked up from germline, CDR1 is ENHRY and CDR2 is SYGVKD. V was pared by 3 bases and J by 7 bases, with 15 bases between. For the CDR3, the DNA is TGTGCCATCAGTGAAGAGGCGGGAGGAGGTGAAGCTTTCTTT. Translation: CAISEEAGGGEAFF.

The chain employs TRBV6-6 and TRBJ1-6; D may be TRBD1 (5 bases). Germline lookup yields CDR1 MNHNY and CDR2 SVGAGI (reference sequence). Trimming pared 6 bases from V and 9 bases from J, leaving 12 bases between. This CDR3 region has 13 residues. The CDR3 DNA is TGTGCCAGCAGAGGACCCGGGGGTTCACCCCTCCACTTT. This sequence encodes CASRGPGGSPLHF.

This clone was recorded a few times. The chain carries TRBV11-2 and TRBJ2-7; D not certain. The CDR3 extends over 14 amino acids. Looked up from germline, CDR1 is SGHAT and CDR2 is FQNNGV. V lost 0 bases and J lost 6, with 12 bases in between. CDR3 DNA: TGTGCCAGCAGCTTAGACCCCCTACGTGGCGAGCAGTACTTC. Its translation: CASSLDPLRGEQYF.

This CDR3 reads CASSQDRQGSNRGQPQHF. DNA for the CDR3: TGCGCCAGCAGCCAAGATAGGCAGGGGAGTAATAGGGGTCAGCCCCAGCATTTT. This rearrangement joins TRBV4-1 to TRBJ1-5, with D perhaps TRBD1 (6 bases). CDR1 is MGHRA and CDR2 is YSYEKL in the germline V gene. Trimming pared 0 bases from V and 6 bases from J, leaving 21 bases between. The CDR3 totals 18 residues.

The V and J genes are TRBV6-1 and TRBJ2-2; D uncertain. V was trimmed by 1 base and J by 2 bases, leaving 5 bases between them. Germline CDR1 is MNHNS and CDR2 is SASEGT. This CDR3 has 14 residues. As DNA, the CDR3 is TGTGCCAGCAGTGAAGGCAGAAACACCGGGGAGCTGTTTTTT. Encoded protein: CASSEGRNTGELFF.

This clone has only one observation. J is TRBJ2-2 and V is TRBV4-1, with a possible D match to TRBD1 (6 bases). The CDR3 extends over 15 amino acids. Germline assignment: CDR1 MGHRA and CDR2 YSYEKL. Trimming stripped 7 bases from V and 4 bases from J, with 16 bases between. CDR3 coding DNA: TGCGCCAGCACCCTACAGGGAGCGGCCACCGGGGAGCTGTTTTTT. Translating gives CASTLQGAATGELFF.

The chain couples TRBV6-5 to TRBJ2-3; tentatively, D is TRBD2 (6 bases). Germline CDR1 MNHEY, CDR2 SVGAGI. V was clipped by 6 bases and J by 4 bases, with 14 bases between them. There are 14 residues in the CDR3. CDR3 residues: CASRRGPAADTQYF. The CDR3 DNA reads TGTGCCAGCAGGCGGGGCCCGGCCGCAGATACGCAGTATTTT.

The CDR3 DNA sequence: TGCGCCAGCAGCTTTGCCAATCAGTCCCCTACAGATACGCAGTATTTT. Translation gives CASSFANQSPTDTQYF. The rearrangement joins TRBV5-1 to TRBJ2-3; D ambiguous. There are 16 residues in the CDR3. The V end was cut by 2 bases, the J end by 3 bases, with 16 bases between. Germline lookup yields CDR1 SGHRS and CDR2 YFSETQ.

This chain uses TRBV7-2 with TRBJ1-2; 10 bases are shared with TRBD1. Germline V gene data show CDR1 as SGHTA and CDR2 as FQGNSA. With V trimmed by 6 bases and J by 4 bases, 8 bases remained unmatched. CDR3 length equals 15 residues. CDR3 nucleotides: TGTGCCAGCAGAAGGGACAGGGGAGAATTCTATGGCTACACCTTC. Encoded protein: CASRRDRGEFYGYTF. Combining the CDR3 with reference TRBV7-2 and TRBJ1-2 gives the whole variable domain GAGVSQSPSNKVTEKGKDVELRCDPISGHTALYWYRQSLGQGLEFLIYFQGNSAPDKSGLPSDRFSAERTGGSVSTLTIQRTQQEDSAVYLCASRRDRGEFYGYTFGSGTRLTVV.

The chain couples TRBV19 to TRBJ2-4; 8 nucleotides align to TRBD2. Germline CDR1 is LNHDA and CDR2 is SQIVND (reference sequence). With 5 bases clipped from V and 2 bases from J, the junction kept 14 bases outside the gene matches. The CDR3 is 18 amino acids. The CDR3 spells CASSPPWASGQSKNIQYF. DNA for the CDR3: TGTGCCAGTAGTCCGCCCTGGGCTAGCGGGCAGTCCAAAAACATTCAGTACTTC.

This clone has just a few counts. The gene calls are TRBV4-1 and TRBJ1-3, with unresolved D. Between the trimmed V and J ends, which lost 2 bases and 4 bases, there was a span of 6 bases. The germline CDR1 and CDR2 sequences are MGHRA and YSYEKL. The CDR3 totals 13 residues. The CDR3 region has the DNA TGCGCCAGCAGCCAACTACGGGGAAACACCATATATTTT. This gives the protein CASSQLRGNTIYF.

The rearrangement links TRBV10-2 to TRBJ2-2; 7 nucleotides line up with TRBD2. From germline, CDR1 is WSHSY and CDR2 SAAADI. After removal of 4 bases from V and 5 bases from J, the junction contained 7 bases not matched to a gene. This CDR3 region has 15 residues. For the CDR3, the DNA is TGCGCCAGCAGTGTATGGTGGGAGGGGACCGGGGAGCTGTTTTTT. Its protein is CASSVWWEGTGELFF.

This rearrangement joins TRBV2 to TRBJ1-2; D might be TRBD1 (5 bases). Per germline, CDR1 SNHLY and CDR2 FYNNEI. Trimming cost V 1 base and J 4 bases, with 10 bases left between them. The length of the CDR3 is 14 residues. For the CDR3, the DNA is TGTGCCAGCAGTGAAGAGGCAGGGCGCTATGGCTACACCTTC. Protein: CASSEEAGRYGYTF.

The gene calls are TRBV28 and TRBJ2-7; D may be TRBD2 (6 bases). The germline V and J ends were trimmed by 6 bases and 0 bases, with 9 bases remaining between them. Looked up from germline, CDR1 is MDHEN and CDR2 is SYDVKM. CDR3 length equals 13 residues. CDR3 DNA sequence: TGTGCCAGCAGACCCGGGGGCTCCTACGAGCAGTACTTC. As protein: CASRPGGSYEQYF.

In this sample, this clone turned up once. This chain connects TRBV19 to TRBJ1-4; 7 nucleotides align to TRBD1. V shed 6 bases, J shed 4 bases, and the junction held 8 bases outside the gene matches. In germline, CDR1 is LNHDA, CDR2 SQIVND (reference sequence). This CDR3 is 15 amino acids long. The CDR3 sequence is CASRTRDRGNEKLFF. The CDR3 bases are TGTGCCAGTAGAACTAGGGACAGAGGTAATGAAAAACTGTTTTTT. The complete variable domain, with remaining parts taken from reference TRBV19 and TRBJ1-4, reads DGGITQSPKYLFRKEGQNVTLSCEQNLNHDAMYWYRQDPGQGLRLIYYSQIVNDFQKGDIAEGYSVSREKKESFPLTVTSAQKNPTAFYLCASRTRDRGNEKLFFGSGTQLSVL.

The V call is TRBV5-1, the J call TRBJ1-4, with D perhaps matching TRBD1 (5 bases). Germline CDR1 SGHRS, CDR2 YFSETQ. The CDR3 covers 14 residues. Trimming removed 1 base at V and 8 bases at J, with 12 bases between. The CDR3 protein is CASSLQGRGEKLFF. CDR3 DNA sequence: TGCGCCAGCAGCTTGCAGGGAAGGGGCGAAAAACTGTTTTTT.

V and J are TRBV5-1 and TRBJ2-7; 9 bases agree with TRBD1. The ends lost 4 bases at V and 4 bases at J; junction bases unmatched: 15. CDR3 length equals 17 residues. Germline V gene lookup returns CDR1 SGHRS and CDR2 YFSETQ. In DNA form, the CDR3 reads TGCGCCAGCAGCCGGGCGGGGACAGGGAATGTTGCGTACGAGCAGTACTTC. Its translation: CASSRAGTGNVAYEQYF. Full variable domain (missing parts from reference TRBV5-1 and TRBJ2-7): KAGVTQTPRYLIKTRGQQVTLSCSPISGHRSVSWYQQTPGQGLQFLFEYFSETQRNKGNFPGRFSGRQFSNSRSEMNVSTLELGDSALYLCASSRAGTGNVAYEQYFGPGTRLTVT.

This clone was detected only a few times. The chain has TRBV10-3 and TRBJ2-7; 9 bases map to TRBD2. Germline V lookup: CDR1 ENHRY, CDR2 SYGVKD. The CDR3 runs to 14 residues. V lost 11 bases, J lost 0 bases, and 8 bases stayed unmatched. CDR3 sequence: CASETREGSYEQYF. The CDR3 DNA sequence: TGTGCCTCAGAGACGCGGGAGGGCTCCTACGAGCAGTACTTC.

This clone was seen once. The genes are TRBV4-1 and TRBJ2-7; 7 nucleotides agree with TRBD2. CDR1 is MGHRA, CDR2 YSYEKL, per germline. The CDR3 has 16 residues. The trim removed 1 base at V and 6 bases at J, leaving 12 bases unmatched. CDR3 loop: CASSQVAGAGVGEQYF. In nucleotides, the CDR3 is TGCGCCAGCAGCCAAGTGGCTGGGGCGGGAGTAGGCGAGCAGTACTTC.